This T cell receptor (beta chain) stems from a study of blood T cell repertoires in COVID-19 (dated by TCRdb to the early 2020s). As for the study more broadly: Samples covering the acute and convalescent phases of COVID-19 were provided by collaborators in the United States, Italy and Spain. Where HLA class I and class II types were available, the types were taken from metadata supplied by the sample provider, not from assay-based typing. Nearly every sample came with metadata listing a de-identified subject ID, COVID-19 status, age in years and sex. Deeply sampled blood TCRbeta repertoires from subjects exposed to, actively infected with, or recovered from COVID-19 were included in the dataset. The prospective study material was composed of cDNA or gDNA derived from T cells, B-cell-depleted T cells, or PBMCs. The repertoires were released in a freely available public database intended as a resource for research on the immune response to SARS-CoV-2. Samples were obtained from the ongoing ImmuneRACE study (first 160 participants) and from some 1,300 subjects provided by 6 global collaborators. General conclusions and limits of the study: How much clinical and demographic metadata was included differed by source and by participant, and the metadata was provided uncurated.

Participants in the prospective study were aged about 18 to 100 years, lived in 24 United States geographic areas, and enrolled through a virtual design. To assign participants to cohorts, the prospective study relied on clinical history that participants themselves reported in a screening survey and a study questionnaire. In the prospective study, mobile phlebotomists collected whole blood, serum and a nasopharyngeal or oropharyngeal swab from each participant. Prospective study participants could optionally give additional blood draws and questionnaires over an approximately two-month period. Before DNA extraction, blood samples from the prospective study were shipped at room temperature or frozen. The CDR3, from cysteine to phenylalanine, totals 16 residues. The kept DNA is CDR3 alone, 48 bases in frame from the first base. From a lookup of the germline V gene, CDR1 and CDR2 are SGDLS and YYNGEE. V trim: 2 bases; J trim: 4 bases; unmatched bases: 7.

TCRbeta CDR3 regions were amplified from genomic DNA by means of the immunoSEQ Assay, a bias-controlled multiplex PCR. As for the original processing: Nucleated cell counts per sample were estimated from amplification of reference gene primers within the assay. Sequence reads were collapsed and filtered to measure the absolute abundance of every unique TCRbeta CDR3 rearrangement. For each sample, productive Simpson clonality was calculated as the square root of Simpson's diversity index over productive rearrangements. As stored in TCRdb, this immuneACCESS dataset retains in-frame rearrangements with V and J assigned. A fraction of the clones does not appear; measured against another copy, unresolved V genes explain less than half of the discrepancy, and the remainder lacks a known reason. V and J calls and clone size are given by that table; D and trimming were obtained from the DNA. Recorded for this sample are over 350,000 clones; 87% of them occurred a single time. The top ten constitute over 1.5% of the sample.

On this clone itself: It lacks a known antigen. Base qualities are not provided; no much larger clone lies one nucleotide away.

The sequenced material came from PBMCs or T cells enriched from blood (not recorded which). The chain joins TRBV9 to TRBJ2-3; 10 bases in the middle match TRBD1. This receptor was identified in a woman under 30 with acute COVID-19. The CDR3 reads as follows: CASSVEGTGVPDTQYF. The DNA reads as follows: TGTGCCAGCAGCGTCGAGGGGACAGGGGTTCCAGATACGCAGTATTTT.